This TCR beta chain derives from a study of blood T cells in healthy people across ages. Notes on the study in general: Per million T cells, TCR beta diversity dropped about linearly as age rose.

This clonotype was seen only a few times. The antigen remains unidentified. Germline CDR1 and CDR2: SGDLS and YYNGEE. The CDR3 spans 15 residues. V was clipped by 0 bases and J by 4 bases; unmatched bases: 4. Together with a sample-barcoded 5' primer, a J-beta primer mix was included in a second PCR lasting roughly 6 to 12 cycles. Via MiXCR, TCRdb re-called the 5' RACE reads, giving one row per CDR3 protein. Of roughly 1,700,000 distinct CDR3 sequences in the sample, under 30% were seen once. This sequence originates from a woman aged 25 to 39 in good health. Sequencing input: blood. This chain links TRBV9 with TRBJ2-5; 9 bases match TRBD2. The CDR3 reads CASSVESSGRETQYF. The CDR3 region has the DNA TGTGCCAGCAGCGTAGAAAGTAGCGGGAGAGAGACCCAGTACTTC.